This T cell receptor (beta chain) came from a study of beta chain features in type 1 diabetes. Every bit of the isolated RNA underwent reverse transcription, so sequencing read expressed TCRB transcripts. Approximately 3.7 million reads per sample on average were obtained from naive, central memory and regulatory T cell samples. TCRdb's table, derived via immunoSEQ multiplex PCR, lists solely in-frame clones and lacks some. The sample holds under 300,000 clones, around 26% seen once. The CDR3 has 14 amino acids. Trimming removed 3 bases from V and 1 base from J, with 10 bases in between. Per the germline V gene, CDR1 is SGHRS and CDR2 is YFSETQ.

Sequencing was carried out using central memory CD4+ T cells from blood. This TCR was recovered from a man younger than 40 in good health. V gene TRBV5-1 combines with J gene TRBJ1-1; D gene ambiguous. CDR3 amino acids: CASSSLDTNTEAFF. DNA for the CDR3: TGCGCCAGCAGCTCCCTCGACACGAACACTGAAGCTTTCTTT.